These T cell receptor beta chains were read from a single sample in a study of blood T cell repertoires in COVID-19. This table comes from immunoSEQ multiplex PCR, and its TCRdb copy is limited to in-frame clones, with some not included. The table records 83,000 or so clones, around 90% of them present only once. Sequenced: peripheral blood. These receptors originate from an elderly man with active or convalescent COVID-19. Each CDR3 is given with its conserved first and last residue. Each record gives: clone size, V gene, D gene, J gene, CDR3 DNA, CDR3 protein. D genes are given only for firm matches. A clone size is listed for some rows: how often the clone was seen (once, few, many), or a class if it is expanded.

clone_size: .; v_call: TRBV3-1/TRBV3-2; d_call: TRBD1; j_call: TRBJ2-5; cdr3_nt: TGTGCCAGCAGCCAAGGCGGGACAGGGGGACAAGAGACCCAGTACTTC; cdr3_aa: CASSQGGTGGQETQYF
clone_size: few; v_call: TRBV6-5; d_call: TRBD2; j_call: TRBJ2-1; cdr3_nt: TGTGCCAGCATGGGAGGGACGGTCAACAATGAGCAGTTCTTC; cdr3_aa: CASMGGTVNNEQFF
clone_size: few; v_call: TRBV7-2; d_call: .; j_call: TRBJ2-2; cdr3_nt: TGTGCCAGCAGCTCAGGGGTAGTCGGGGAGCTGTTTTTT; cdr3_aa: CASSSGVVGELFF
clone_size: .; v_call: TRBV19; d_call: TRBD2; j_call: TRBJ2-5; cdr3_nt: TGTGCCAGTAGTAAGCGGGAGGTTCAAGAGACCCAGTACTTC; cdr3_aa: CASSKREVQETQYF
clone_size: .; v_call: TRBV11-2; d_call: .; j_call: TRBJ1-1; cdr3_nt: TGTGCCAGCAGCTACGAGAGGACTGAAGCTTTCTTT; cdr3_aa: CASSYERTEAFF
clone_size: .; v_call: TRBV6-4; d_call: .; j_call: TRBJ2-2; cdr3_nt: TGTGCCAGCAGTGACCCGGGAGTCACCGGGGAGCTGTTTTTT; cdr3_aa: CASSDPGVTGELFF
clone_size: .; v_call: TRBV10-3; d_call: .; j_call: TRBJ1-2; cdr3_nt: TGTGCCATCACTCCGGACTTGGGCTATGGCTACACCTTC; cdr3_aa: CAITPDLGYGYTF
clone_size: .; v_call: TRBV21-1; d_call: .; j_call: TRBJ1-6; cdr3_nt: TGTGCCAGCAGCAAAGGATCCCGGGGGGACAGGCCGGTGGGAAGCTCCTATAATTCACCCCTCCACTTT; cdr3_aa: CASSKGSRGDRPVGSSYNSPLHF
clone_size: .; v_call: TRBV29-1; d_call: TRBD1; j_call: TRBJ1-1; cdr3_nt: TGCAGCGGGGGACAGGCCCTAAACACTGAAGCTTTCTTT; cdr3_aa: CSGGQALNTEAFF
clone_size: few; v_call: TRBV4-1; d_call: TRBD2; j_call: TRBJ2-2; cdr3_nt: TGCGCCAGCAGCCCGCCCCGGGGGGGCCTCACCGGGGAGCTGTTTTTT; cdr3_aa: CASSPPRGGLTGELFF
clone_size: few; v_call: TRBV6-5; d_call: TRBD1; j_call: TRBJ1-2; cdr3_nt: TGTGCCACGAGGGGACAGGGGGATGCGGGCTACACCTTC; cdr3_aa: CATRGQGDAGYTF
clone_size: .; v_call: TRBV6-5; d_call: TRBD1; j_call: TRBJ1-2; cdr3_nt: TGTGCCAGCAGCGGGACAGGGGGCGGATTGGATGGCTACACCTTC; cdr3_aa: CASSGTGGGLDGYTF
clone_size: .; v_call: TRBV6-5; d_call: TRBD1; j_call: TRBJ1-2; cdr3_nt: TGTGCCAGCAGGCAGACGGGACAGAACTATGGCTACACCTTC; cdr3_aa: CASRQTGQNYGYTF
clone_size: .; v_call: TRBV7-7; d_call: .; j_call: TRBJ2-1; cdr3_nt: TGTGCTAGCAGCTTAGGTCGGGGAGACGAGCAGTTCTTC; cdr3_aa: CASSLGRGDEQFF
clone_size: .; v_call: TRBV27; d_call: .; j_call: TRBJ1-5; cdr3_nt: TGTGCCAGCAGTTTATGGCCAGGGCAGGGCAATCAGCCCCAGCATTTT; cdr3_aa: CASSLWPGQGNQPQHF
clone_size: .; v_call: TRBV4-1; d_call: .; j_call: TRBJ1-5; cdr3_nt: TGCGCCAGCAGCCAACCAATGGACAGTACTGATTATAGCAATCAGCCCCAGCATTTT; cdr3_aa: CASSQPMDSTDYSNQPQHF
clone_size: .; v_call: TRBV4-1; d_call: .; j_call: TRBJ1-6; cdr3_nt: TGCGCCAGCAGCCAAGCGGACAGCTACTATAATTCACCCCTCCACTTT; cdr3_aa: CASSQADSYYNSPLHF
clone_size: few; v_call: TRBV2; d_call: .; j_call: TRBJ1-1; cdr3_nt: TGTGCCAGCAGTGAGCGGCAGGCGGGGTCCACTGAAGCTTTCTTT; cdr3_aa: CASSERQAGSTEAFF
clone_size: .; v_call: TRBV29-1; d_call: TRBD1; j_call: TRBJ1-2; cdr3_nt: TGCAGCGCTAGGAGGGACAGCGTTGAAGGTGGCTACACCTTC; cdr3_aa: CSARRDSVEGGYTF
clone_size: .; v_call: TRBV29-1; d_call: .; j_call: TRBJ2-5; cdr3_nt: TGCAGCGTGTTCGTCTTCGAGACCCAGTACTTC; cdr3_aa: CSVFVFETQYF
clone_size: few; v_call: TRBV24-1; d_call: .; j_call: TRBJ2-3; cdr3_nt: TGTGCCACCAGTGATTTCAGGGGAAGAACAGATACGCAGTATTTT; cdr3_aa: CATSDFRGRTDTQYF
clone_size: .; v_call: TRBV12-3/TRBV12-4; d_call: .; j_call: TRBJ1-5; cdr3_nt: TGTGCCAGCAGCGCGGGGTTTCAGCCCCAGCATTTT; cdr3_aa: CASSAGFQPQHF
clone_size: .; v_call: TRBV3-1/TRBV3-2; d_call: TRBD1; j_call: TRBJ1-4; cdr3_nt: TGTGCCAGCAGCCAAGATGCGGGGACAGGGGAAAAACTGTTTTTT; cdr3_aa: CASSQDAGTGEKLFF
clone_size: .; v_call: TRBV2; d_call: .; j_call: TRBJ2-1; cdr3_nt: TGTGCCAGCAGCGGCGACTTTCCCTTATCCAATGAGCAGTTCTTC; cdr3_aa: CASSGDFPLSNEQFF
clone_size: .; v_call: TRBV13; d_call: .; j_call: TRBJ1-4; cdr3_nt: TGTGCCAGCAGCTTAAGAGGGTCAACTAATGAAAAACTGTTTTTT; cdr3_aa: CASSLRGSTNEKLFF
clone_size: once; v_call: TRBV6-6; d_call: .; j_call: TRBJ2-1; cdr3_nt: TGTGCCAGCAGTTACTCGAACAACGCGGGCGAGCAGTTCTTC; cdr3_aa: CASSYSNNAGEQFF
clone_size: .; v_call: TRBV5-4; d_call: TRBD1; j_call: TRBJ1-2; cdr3_nt: TGTGCCAGCAGCTGGGGCCGGACAGGAGAAAACTATGGCTACACCTTC; cdr3_aa: CASSWGRTGENYGYTF
clone_size: .; v_call: TRBV7-9; d_call: .; j_call: TRBJ2-3; cdr3_nt: TGTGCCAGCAGCTTAGTTGAGATCACAGATACGCAGTATTTT; cdr3_aa: CASSLVEITDTQYF
clone_size: few; v_call: TRBV6-5; d_call: .; j_call: TRBJ2-3; cdr3_nt: TGTGCCAGCAGTTTAAGACAGGCGGTAGATACGCAGTATTTT; cdr3_aa: CASSLRQAVDTQYF
clone_size: .; v_call: TRBV19; d_call: .; j_call: TRBJ1-1; cdr3_nt: TGTGCCAGCCCTACGGGGAACACTGAAGCTTTCTTT; cdr3_aa: CASPTGNTEAFF
clone_size: .; v_call: TRBV7-9; d_call: .; j_call: TRBJ2-2; cdr3_nt: TGTGCCAGCAGCTTAGTTCTAGCCCAGACCGGGGAGCTGTTTTTT; cdr3_aa: CASSLVLAQTGELFF
clone_size: .; v_call: TRBV18; d_call: .; j_call: TRBJ2-1; cdr3_nt: TGTGCCAGCTCACCCCTTACTGCCCTGGGGGGCAATGAGCAGTTCTTC; cdr3_aa: CASSPLTALGGNEQFF
clone_size: .; v_call: TRBV6-5; d_call: .; j_call: TRBJ1-5; cdr3_nt: TGTGCCAGCGCCAGATTTCAGGGAAATCAGCCCCAGCATTTT; cdr3_aa: CASARFQGNQPQHF
clone_size: .; v_call: TRBV28; d_call: TRBD1; j_call: TRBJ1-6; cdr3_nt: TGTGCCAGCAGTGACCCGGGACAGGGTAATTCACCCCTCCACTTT; cdr3_aa: CASSDPGQGNSPLHF
clone_size: .; v_call: TRBV6-1; d_call: TRBD1; j_call: TRBJ1-1; cdr3_nt: TGTGCCAGCAGTGAAAGAGGGGGCGGTGGCACTGAAGCTTTCTTT; cdr3_aa: CASSERGGGGTEAFF
clone_size: .; v_call: TRBV7-3; d_call: TRBD2; j_call: TRBJ2-2; cdr3_nt: TGTGCCAGCAGCTCCTCGGGACTAGCAGTTGGGAACACCGGGGAGCTGTTTTTT; cdr3_aa: CASSSSGLAVGNTGELFF
clone_size: .; v_call: TRBV6-5; d_call: .; j_call: TRBJ1-1; cdr3_nt: TGTGCCAGCAGTTACACACAGAACACTGAAGCTTTCTTT; cdr3_aa: CASSYTQNTEAFF
clone_size: .; v_call: TRBV5-1; d_call: TRBD1; j_call: TRBJ2-1; cdr3_nt: TGCGCCAGCAGCCTACAGGGGACCATGTACAATGAGCAGTTCTTC; cdr3_aa: CASSLQGTMYNEQFF
clone_size: .; v_call: TRBV6-2/TRBV6-3; d_call: .; j_call: TRBJ2-2; cdr3_nt: TGTGCCAGCAGCCGCCCGGACTTGGCCGGGGAGCTGTTTTTT; cdr3_aa: CASSRPDLAGELFF
clone_size: .; v_call: TRBV2; d_call: TRBD1; j_call: TRBJ1-1; cdr3_nt: TGTGCCAGCAGTTTCCCAGGGGGTGAAGCTTTCTTT; cdr3_aa: CASSFPGGEAFF
clone_size: .; v_call: TRBV30; d_call: .; j_call: TRBJ1-5; cdr3_nt: TGTGCCTGGAGTGTTCACATCAATCAGCCCCAGCATTTT; cdr3_aa: CAWSVHINQPQHF
clone_size: .; v_call: TRBV11-3; d_call: TRBD1; j_call: TRBJ1-5; cdr3_nt: TGTGCCAGCAGCCCCCGCCATTGCAGGGGGCTTGGCAATCAGCCCCAGCATTTT; cdr3_aa: CASSPRHCRGLGNQPQHF
clone_size: .; v_call: TRBV10-1; d_call: .; j_call: TRBJ1-1; cdr3_nt: TGCGCCAGCAGCCAATCAGGAGGCACTGAAGCTTTCTTT; cdr3_aa: CASSQSGGTEAFF
clone_size: .; v_call: TRBV7-2; d_call: .; j_call: TRBJ2-5; cdr3_nt: TGTGCCAGCAGCAATAACCAAGAGACCCAGTACTTC; cdr3_aa: CASSNNQETQYF
clone_size: .; v_call: TRBV21-1; d_call: .; j_call: TRBJ2-2; cdr3_nt: TGTGCCAGCAGCTCAGACAGGGACCTTGGCGTTGGGGAGCTGTTTTTT; cdr3_aa: CASSSDRDLGVGELFF
clone_size: .; v_call: TRBV5-8; d_call: .; j_call: TRBJ2-2; cdr3_nt: TGTGCCAGCAGCTTGGACCTGGACACGCGCCGCCGAGAGCTGTTTTTT; cdr3_aa: CASSLDLDTRRRELFF
clone_size: .; v_call: TRBV7-8; d_call: .; j_call: TRBJ1-4; cdr3_nt: TGTGCCAGCAGCATCGCCGGCATACAGAATGAAAAACTGTTTTTT; cdr3_aa: CASSIAGIQNEKLFF
clone_size: .; v_call: TRBV28; d_call: .; j_call: TRBJ2-3; cdr3_nt: TGTGCCAGCAGTTCCCGAGTGGCAGATACGCAGTATTTT; cdr3_aa: CASSSRVADTQYF
clone_size: .; v_call: TRBV9; d_call: .; j_call: TRBJ2-3; cdr3_nt: TGTGCCAGCAGCCGGGACTCAGGCACAGATACGCAGTATTTT; cdr3_aa: CASSRDSGTDTQYF
clone_size: .; v_call: TRBV12-2; d_call: .; j_call: TRBJ2-3; cdr3_nt: TGTGCAAGTCGATCCGGACAGGAAAGCACAGATACGCAGTATTTT; cdr3_aa: CASRSGQESTDTQYF
clone_size: once; v_call: TRBV19; d_call: .; j_call: TRBJ2-5; cdr3_nt: TGTGCCAGTAGTATAGACCTTTACCAAGAGACCCAGTACTTC; cdr3_aa: CASSIDLYQETQYF
clone_size: .; v_call: TRBV19; d_call: TRBD1; j_call: TRBJ1-4; cdr3_nt: TGTGCCAGTAGTTCCGGGACAGGGGGAGTAAAACTGTTTTTT; cdr3_aa: CASSSGTGGVKLFF
clone_size: .; v_call: TRBV2; d_call: .; j_call: TRBJ1-6; cdr3_nt: TGTGCCAGCAGTTCTCCGGGGTCTAGCTCCTATAATTCACCCCTCCACTTT; cdr3_aa: CASSSPGSSSYNSPLHF
clone_size: .; v_call: TRBV5-1; d_call: TRBD1; j_call: TRBJ2-5; cdr3_nt: TGCGCCAGCAGCCCGGATAGGGGGCGGCAAGAGACCCAGTACTTC; cdr3_aa: CASSPDRGRQETQYF
clone_size: .; v_call: TRBV20-1; d_call: .; j_call: TRBJ1-4; cdr3_nt: TGCAGTGCTAGTGAGGGGGGTCATGAAAAACTGTTTTTT; cdr3_aa: CSASEGGHEKLFF
clone_size: .; v_call: TRBV28; d_call: .; j_call: TRBJ1-2; cdr3_nt: TGTGCCAGCAGTTTCTACAGGGCGGACTATGGCTACACCTTC; cdr3_aa: CASSFYRADYGYTF